This T cell receptor (beta chain) comes out of a study of blood T cell repertoires in COVID-19. Study as a whole: PBMCs, B-cell-depleted T cells, or T cells provided the cDNA or gDNA that made up the material.

The assay was immunoSEQ multiplex PCR, and TCRdb's table has in-frame clones only and misses some. The data contain around 200,000 clones, approximately 82% of them seen just once; the ten biggest clones take up approximately 2.9%. CDR3 length: 20 amino acids. The V gene is TRBV21-1, the J gene TRBJ2-4; the tabulated D call, TRBD2, remains unverified against the DNA. TRBV21-1 has pseudogene status. The specimen was peripheral blood. This receptor was taken from a man aged 50 to 59 with active or convalescent COVID-19. The CDR3 loop is CASSKVAGPGFPPTKNIQYF. The CDR3 nucleotides are TGTGCCAGCAGCAAAGTAGCGGGGCCAGGGTTCCCCCCTACCAAAAACATTCAGTACTTC.